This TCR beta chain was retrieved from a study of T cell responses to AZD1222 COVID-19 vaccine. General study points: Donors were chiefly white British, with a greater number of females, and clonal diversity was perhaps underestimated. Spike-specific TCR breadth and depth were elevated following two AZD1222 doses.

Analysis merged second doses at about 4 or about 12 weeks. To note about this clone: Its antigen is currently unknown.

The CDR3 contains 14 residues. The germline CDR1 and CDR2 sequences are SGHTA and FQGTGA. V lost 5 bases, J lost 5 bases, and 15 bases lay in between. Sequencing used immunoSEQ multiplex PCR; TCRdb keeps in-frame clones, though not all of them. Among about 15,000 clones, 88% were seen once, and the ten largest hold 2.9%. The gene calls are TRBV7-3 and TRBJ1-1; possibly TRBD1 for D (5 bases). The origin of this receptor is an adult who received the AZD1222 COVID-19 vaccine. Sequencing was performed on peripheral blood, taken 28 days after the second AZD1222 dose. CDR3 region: CASSVLRRGTEAFF. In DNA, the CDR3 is TGTGCCAGCAGCGTCCTCCGCCGGGGGACTGAAGCTTTCTTT.